The 24 T cell receptor beta chains below come from one sample, sequenced in a study of T cell responses to AZD1222 COVID-19 vaccine. Measured with immunoSEQ multiplex PCR; TCRdb has only the in-frame clones, and not every one. This sample has 90,000 to 150,000 clones, with around 85% found just once. The sample was peripheral blood, taken on day 0 of AZD1222 vaccination. The receptors were sampled from an adult in good health.

V is TRBV27 and J is TRBJ1-1; TRBD1 aligns across 10 bases. The CDR3 sequence is 15 residues long. Germline-derived CDR1 and CDR2 are MNHEY and SMNVEV (reference sequence). V was pared by 5 bases and J by 5 bases, with 8 bases of the junction left unmatched. The CDR3 DNA sequence: TGTGCCAGCAGTCCCTCGGGACAGGGGTTAACTGAAGCTTTCTTT. As protein: CASSPSGQGLTEAFF.

This chain uses TRBV4-2 with TRBJ1-2, with a weak D call TRBD1 (6 bases). The CDR3 consists of 15 residues. Germline-derived CDR1 and CDR2 are LGHNA and YNFKEQ. The ends were cut back, 0 bases at V and 4 bases at J, with 12 bases in the middle. For the CDR3, the DNA is TGTGCCAGCAGCCAAGATACCAGGGGCCCCTATGGCTACACCTTC. Encoded protein: CASSQDTRGPYGYTF.

This chain connects TRBV9 to TRBJ1-2; D call uncertain. The germline V and J ends were trimmed by 0 bases and 0 bases, with 15 bases remaining between them. The CDR3 has 17 residues. The germline gives CDR1 SGDLS, CDR2 YYNGEE. CDR3 bases: TGTGCCAGCAGCGTAGCACCTGGGCGGGAAACTAACTATGGCTACACCTTC. It is translated as CASSVAPGRETNYGYTF.

This clone has a single count. The gene calls are TRBV7-9 and TRBJ1-5; D is perhaps TRBD1 (6 bases). V lost 2 bases, J lost 0 bases, and 11 bases lay in between. Germline lookup yields CDR1 SEHNR and CDR2 FQNEAQ (reference sequence). There are 16 residues in the CDR3. The CDR3 DNA sequence: TGTGCCAGCAGCTTATGGGGGCAGGGTAGCAATCAGCCCCAGCATTTT. It translates to CASSLWGQGSNQPQHF.

This sequence joins TRBV19 and TRBJ2-7; 8 nucleotides line up with TRBD1. Germline-derived CDR1 and CDR2 are LNHDA and SQIVND (reference sequence). The CDR3 length is 13 residues. With V trimmed by 6 bases and J by 0 bases, 1 base remained unmatched. The CDR3 here is CASRDRGSYEQYF. DNA for the CDR3: TGTGCCAGTAGAGACAGGGGCTCCTACGAGCAGTACTTC.

The chain carries TRBV7-9 and TRBJ2-1; D is possibly TRBD2 (5 bases). The V end was cut by 1 base, the J end by 5 bases, with 9 bases between. The germline gives CDR1 SEHNR, CDR2 FQNEAQ (reference sequence). The CDR3 contains 14 residues. The CDR3 loop reads CASSLERRNNEQFF. The CDR3 DNA sequence: TGTGCCAGCAGCTTAGAACGGAGGAACAATGAGCAGTTCTTC.

This clone appeared a few times. The rearrangement links TRBV27 to TRBJ2-1; D unresolved. The CDR3 contains 11 residues. Germline assignment: CDR1 MNHEY and CDR2 SMNVEV (reference sequence). Trimming took off 2 bases at V and 9 bases at J, with 5 bases between the two ends. The CDR3 nucleotides are TGTGCCAGCAGTTTAAAGGGTGAGCAGTTCTTC. Its translation: CASSLKGEQFF.

V gene TRBV27 combines with J gene TRBJ2-3; 11 bases agree with TRBD2. V lost 5 bases, J lost 1 base, and 14 bases stayed unmatched. The V gene's germline CDR1 is MNHEY and CDR2 SMNVEV (reference sequence). This CDR3 spans 19 amino acids. The CDR3 loop reads CASSPLAGGGVWGTDTQYF. For the CDR3, the DNA is TGTGCCAGCAGTCCCCTAGCGGGAGGAGGGGTATGGGGCACAGATACGCAGTATTTT.

The chain joins TRBV10-2 to TRBJ2-5, with unresolved D. Germline CDR1 reads WSHSY; CDR2 reads SAAADI. CDR3 size: 11 residues. V lost 6 bases and J 3 bases, leaving 5 bases between the germline ends. The CDR3 reads CASRFKETQYF. DNA of the CDR3: TGCGCCAGCAGGTTCAAAGAGACCCAGTACTTC.

This chain joins TRBV7-8 and TRBJ2-1; D unclear. This CDR3 is built from 15 residues. With 5 bases removed from V and 1 base from J, the gap between germline ends came to 12 bases. Germline CDR1 reads SGHVS; CDR2 reads FQNEAQ. The CDR3 sequence: CASSPFRKSYNEQFF. The CDR3 DNA sequence: TGTGCCAGCAGCCCTTTTCGGAAATCCTACAATGAGCAGTTCTTC.

The gene calls are TRBV18 and TRBJ1-4; no clear D gene. V lost 0 bases to trimming and J lost 0 bases, with 11 bases between them. CDR1 is KGHSH, CDR2 LQKENI, per germline. The CDR3 is made up of 17 amino acids. The CDR3: CASSPPGQRATNEKLFF. In nucleotides, the CDR3 is TGTGCCAGCTCACCACCGGGTCAGAGGGCAACTAATGAAAAACTGTTTTTT.

The CDR3 here is CASSAGQGANTGELFF. CDR3 coding DNA: TGTGCCAGCAGCGCCGGACAGGGGGCAAACACCGGGGAGCTGTTTTTT. The genes are TRBV3-1 (or the pseudogene TRBV3-2) and TRBJ2-2; the match to TRBD1 covers 11 bases. With 5 bases clipped from V and 2 bases from J, the junction kept 4 bases outside the gene matches. Germline values: CDR1 LGHDT, CDR2 YNNKEL (reference sequence). The CDR3 covers 16 residues.

The chain is built from TRBV5-4 and TRBJ2-6, with D perhaps TRBD1 or TRBD2 (6 bases each). The CDR3 has 17 amino acids. The V gene lost 3 bases and the J gene lost 3 bases, with 16 bases spanning the gap. Germline CDR1 and CDR2: SGHNT and YYREEE (reference sequence). The CDR3, as DNA: TGTGCCAGCAGCTCCAGCCCCGGGGGCGGTGGGGCCAACGTCCTGACTTTC. Its protein product is CASSSSPGGGGANVLTF.

The CDR3 reads CASSSQGTIDTEAFF. The CDR3 DNA is TGTGCCAGCAGTTCACAGGGGACAATAGACACTGAAGCTTTCTTT. The chain recombines TRBV28 with TRBJ1-1, with TRBD1 matching over 7 bases. After removal of 4 bases from V and 3 bases from J, the junction contained 8 bases not matched to a gene. Germline V gene lookup returns CDR1 MDHEN and CDR2 SYDVKM. The length of the CDR3 is 15 residues.

This clone was seen just once. V is TRBV3-1 (or the pseudogene TRBV3-2) and J is TRBJ2-7, with D perhaps matching TRBD1 or TRBD2 (5 bases each). Germline loops: CDR1 LGHDT, CDR2 YNNKEL (reference sequence). Trimming removed 11 bases from V and 3 bases from J, with 11 bases in between. The CDR3 loop spans 11 amino acids. Written as DNA, the CDR3 is TGTGCCTCGGGGCGCAGCTACGAGCAGTACTTC. It yields the protein CASGRSYEQYF.

The chain is built from TRBV2 and TRBJ2-1; 9 nucleotides agree with TRBD1. The J segment lost 6 bases and the V segment lost 6 bases, leaving 9 bases of the junction unmatched. Germline V gene sequence: CDR1 SNHLY, CDR2 FYNNEI. CDR3 length: 15 amino acids. CDR3 sequence (DNA): TGTGCCAGCAGCGAGAGGACAGGGGCCCGCAATGAGCAGTTCTTC. It encodes CASSERTGARNEQFF.

The DNA of the CDR3 is TGTGCCAGCAGCCCCCAGGAGGGGTATAATTCACCCCTCCACTTT. It specifies CASSPQEGYNSPLHF. The chain is built from TRBV5-4 and TRBJ1-6; tentative D call: TRBD1 (5 bases). The V and J ends lost 4 bases and 4 bases respectively, with 12 bases between them. In germline, CDR1 is SGHNT, CDR2 YYREEE (reference sequence). The CDR3 extends over 15 amino acids.

The genes are TRBV27 and TRBJ1-5; 9 bases align to TRBD1. Germline-derived CDR1 and CDR2 are MNHEY and SMNVEV (reference sequence). Unmatched junction bases numbered 5, after V lost 6 bases and J lost 2 bases. The CDR3 totals 15 residues. CDR3 nucleotides: TGTGCCAGCAGCCCGGGACAGGGCGGCAATCAGCCCCAGCATTTT. Translation: CASSPGQGGNQPQHF.

V usage is TRBV5-4 and J usage is TRBJ1-2; maybe TRBD1 (5 bases). The V end was cut by 0 bases, the J end by 5 bases, with 14 bases between. CDR3 length: 15 residues. From germline, CDR1 is SGHNT and CDR2 YYREEE (reference sequence). CDR3: CASSLEGPVRYGYTF. The CDR3 DNA is TGTGCCAGCAGCTTGGAGGGACCAGTGAGGTATGGCTACACCTTC.

The chain links TRBV5-4 to TRBJ2-3, with 10 bases lining up with TRBD2. The CDR3 loop spans 15 amino acids. The trim removed 0 bases at V and 7 bases at J, leaving 5 bases unmatched. Looked up from germline, CDR1 is SGHNT and CDR2 is YYREEE (reference sequence). Written as DNA, the CDR3 is TGTGCCAGCAGCTTGGACCTTAGCGGGAGGAATACGCAGTATTTT. Protein: CASSLDLSGRNTQYF.

The chain uses TRBV14 and TRBJ2-3; no firm D call. Per the germline V gene, CDR1 is SGHDN and CDR2 is FVKESK. This CDR3 comprises 12 residues. The V gene lost 3 bases and the J gene lost 5 bases, with 6 bases spanning the gap. CDR3 DNA: TGTGCCAGCAGCCAGCTCCGAGATACGCAGTATTTT. This codes for CASSQLRDTQYF.

This rearrangement joins TRBV9 to TRBJ1-3; no reliable D call. Germline CDR1 reads SGDLS; CDR2 reads YYNGEE. CDR3 length: 15 residues. V lost 0 bases, J lost 1 base, and 8 bases lay in between. CDR3 in amino acids: CASSVGGRSGNTIYF. CDR3 nucleotide sequence: TGTGCCAGCAGCGTAGGTGGGCGTTCTGGAAACACCATATATTTT.

The chain is built from TRBV18 and TRBJ1-1; TRBD1 matches 7 bases. V shed 2 bases and J 4 bases; nucleotides not matched to a gene: 4. This CDR3 comprises 14 residues. CDR1 KGHSH and CDR2 LQKENI come from the germline V gene. CDR3 in amino acids: CASSPGTVSTEAFF. In DNA form, the CDR3 reads TGTGCCAGCTCACCAGGGACAGTTTCCACTGAAGCTTTCTTT.

This sequence joins TRBV5-1 and TRBJ2-1, with D possibly being TRBD1 (5 bases). Germline V CDR1 and CDR2: SGHRS, YFSETQ. The ends were cut back, 1 base at V and 5 bases at J, with 16 bases in the middle. This CDR3 has 16 amino acids. CDR3 region: CASSLLGARSNNEQFF. For the CDR3, the DNA is TGCGCCAGCAGCTTGCTAGGGGCGCGATCTAACAATGAGCAGTTCTTC.